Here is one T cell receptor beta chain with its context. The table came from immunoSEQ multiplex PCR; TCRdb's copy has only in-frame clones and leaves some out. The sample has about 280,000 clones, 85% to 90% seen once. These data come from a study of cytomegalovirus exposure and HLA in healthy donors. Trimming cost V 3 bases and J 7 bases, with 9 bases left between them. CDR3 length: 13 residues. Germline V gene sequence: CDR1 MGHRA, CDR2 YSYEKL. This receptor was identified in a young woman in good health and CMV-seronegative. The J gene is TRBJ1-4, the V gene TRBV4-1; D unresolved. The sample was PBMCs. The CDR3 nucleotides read TGCGCCAGCAGCCACGTCTTAGTTGAAAAACTGTTTTTT. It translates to CASSHVLVEKLFF.